This T cell receptor (beta chain) was found in a study of graft-versus-host responses after intestinal transplantation. The wider study: Multivisceral, liver-intestinal, or isolated intestinal transplants were given to recipients. Uniformly, recipients were administered anti-thymocyte globulin induction with subsequent tacrolimus and steroids for 2 to 3 years.

Sequencing was performed with immunoSEQ multiplex PCR; in TCRdb, only in-frame clones are kept and a portion is missing. The table lists some 83,000 clones, roughly 91% of them singletons. V dropped 4 bases and J dropped 0 bases, with 13 bases sitting between them. There are 15 residues in the CDR3. Looked up from germline, CDR1 is GTSNPN and CDR2 is SVGIG (reference sequence). Notes on this clone: Its cognate antigen is unknown.

This clonotype originated in a human donor who received an intestinal transplant. The sample was unstimulated CD4+ T cells sorted from spleen or lymph node cells, taken before intestinal transplant. This chain joins TRBV30 and TRBJ1-3, with D perhaps TRBD1 (5 bases). The DNA of the CDR3 is TGTGCCTGGACCCCTTGGGGCACCTCTGGAAACACCATATATTTT. As protein: CAWTPWGTSGNTIYF.